These T cell receptor beta chains were read from a single sample in a study of identical twins. TCRdb reprocessed the 5' RACE reads via MiXCR and lists one record per CDR3 protein. The sample has hundreds of thousands of distinct CDR3 sequences, 18% seen once. The sample was also linked to a second study, of T cells expressing NK-cell markers.

Sequenced material: PBMCs. These receptors all stem from a woman aged 18-30 years in good health. Each CDR3 is given with its conserved first and last residue. A D gene is named only where the DNA matches it firmly. Size is omitted from some rows. Given values are once, few, many or a class for expanded clones.

TRBV28	few	.	TRBJ1-1	TGTGCCAGCACCGTCCGGGGTTACACTGAAGCTTTCTTT	CASTVRGYTEAFF
TRBV12-3/TRBV12-4	.	.	TRBJ2-7	TGTGCCAGCGCGATAGGGACGGGAGCATTCTACGAGCAGTACTTC	CASAIGTGAFYEQYF
TRBV7-9	.	.	TRBJ1-5	TGTGCCAGCAGCTTCGACAGCGACAATCAGCCCCAGCATTTT	CASSFDSDNQPQHF
TRBV6-5	.	TRBD1	TRBJ2-7	TGTGCCAGCAGTTACTCCGACAGGGTCACCTCCTACGAGCAGTACTTC	CASSYSDRVTSYEQYF
TRBV20-1	.	.	TRBJ1-1	TGCAGTGCCGTGTACGGGCCACGATTTCCCGATTGG	CSAVYGPRFPDW
TRBV6-5	.	.	TRBJ2-1	TGTGCCAGCAGCTATACTCGCTACAATGAGCAGTTCTTC	CASSYTRYNEQFF
TRBV7-2	few	.	TRBJ2-1	TGTGCCAGCAGCTCTACCCCGGGGCGGGCGCCCTACAATGAGCAGTTCTTC	CASSSTPGRAPYNEQFF
TRBV29-1	.	TRBD2	TRBJ2-7	TGCAGCGTTGAGGAGGGGACTAGCGGGATGGTGAGCGAGCAGTACTTC	CSVEEGTSGMVSEQYF
TRBV27	few	TRBD1	TRBJ2-3	TGTGCCAGCACCCCCGGGACAGAGGAAGATACGCAGTATTTT	CASTPGTEEDTQYF
TRBV7-8	.	TRBD2	TRBJ2-7	TGTGCCAGCATGAGTAGCGGGAGAGGTTTGTACTTC	CASMSSGRGLYF
TRBV27	.	TRBD1	TRBJ2-3	TGTGCCAGCAGTGACAGGGTCCCGCGAGATACGCAGTATTTT	CASSDRVPRDTQYF
TRBV7-9	many	.	TRBJ2-7	TGTGCCAGCAGGGACAGCTCCTACGAGCAGTACTTC	CASRDSSYEQYF
TRBV2	few	TRBD2	TRBJ2-3	TGTGCCAGCAGTCCCCCCCGGGGGGGGTTAGCAGATACGCAGTATTTT	CASSPPRGGLADTQYF
TRBV5-1	few	TRBD1	TRBJ2-2	TGCGCCAGCAGACAGGGGGCGCGGGCCACCGGGGAGCTGTTTTTT	CASRQGARATGELFF
TRBV5-1	few	TRBD1	TRBJ1-1	TGCGCCAGCAGCTTGGCGGTTTCGCGGCACAGGGGCTTGAACACTGAAGCTTTCTTT	CASSLAVSRHRGLNTEAFF
TRBV20-1	.	.	TRBJ2-4	TGCAGTGCCGCCAGGGTTTTAGACATTCAGTACTTC	CSAARVLDIQYF
TRBV7-2	.	.	TRBJ1-2	TGTGCCAGCAGCTTAGATTCGGCTGGCTACACCTTC	CASSLDSAGYTF
TRBV12-3/TRBV12-4	few	TRBD1	TRBJ2-7	TGTGCCAGCAGGGGACAGGGGGCTGCGGGCGAGCAGTACTTC	CASRGQGAAGEQYF
TRBV7-6	few	.	TRBJ2-7	TGTGCCAGCAGCTCACTTCAGGGGTTGGGATCCTACGAGCAGTACTTC	CASSSLQGLGSYEQYF
TRBV9	few	TRBD2	TRBJ2-3	TGTGCCAGCAGCTTAGCGGGAGGGCCTCGAGATACGCAGTATTTT	CASSLAGGPRDTQYF
TRBV12-3/TRBV12-4	few	.	TRBJ2-3	TGTGCCAGCAATCTGGGTTCTAGCACAGATACGCAGTATTTT	CASNLGSSTDTQYF
TRBV12-3/TRBV12-4	.	.	TRBJ2-3	TGTGCCAGCACCCTCGGAGACAGCTACACAGATACGCAGAATTTT	CASTLGDSYTDTQNF
TRBV20-1	.	.	TRBJ2-1	TGCAGTGTCGGTACACTCTCCTACAATGAGCAGTTCTTC	CSVGTLSYNEQFF
TRBV20-1	few	TRBD2	TRBJ2-3	TGCAGTGCCAACGACGCGGCCCCCAGCGGGGGCAGCACAGATACGCAGTATTTT	CSANDAAPSGGSTDTQYF
TRBV6-1	few	.	TRBJ1-2	TGTGCCAGCAGTCCCCCCCCCGGGAAATATGGCTACACCTTC	CASSPPPGKYGYTF
TRBV5-1	many	.	TRBJ2-1	TGCGCCAGCAGCTTGGAACCGGGGGACGATGAGCAGTTCTTC	CASSLEPGDDEQFF
TRBV20-1	few	TRBD2	TRBJ2-5	TGCAGTGCCTCCAAGGGAGGGAGTGGGGGGACCCAGTACTTC	CSASKGGSGGTQYF
TRBV29-1	.	.	TRBJ1-4	TGCAGCGCCTCGGGGATGGGAAAACTGTTTTTT	CSASGMGKLFF
TRBV2	.	TRBD2	TRBJ2-7	TGTGCCAGCAGTGACTGGTCGGCTGGACTAGCGTCTTCAACCTACGAGCAGTACTTC	CASSDWSAGLASSTYEQYF
TRBV3-1	few	.	TRBJ1-1	TGTGCCAGCAGCCCAAGGGGGTTGAGGACTGAAGCTTTCTTT	CASSPRGLRTEAFF
TRBV4-3	.	.	TRBJ2-2	TGCGCCAGCAGCCAAGATAGACGGACTATTGTCACCGGGGAGCTGTTTTTT	CASSQDRRTIVTGELFF
TRBV12-3/TRBV12-4	many	.	TRBJ1-1	TGTGCCAGCAGTTTAATGGGGGGCACTGAAGCTTTCTTT	CASSLMGGTEAFF
TRBV5-6	once	TRBD2	TRBJ2-1	TGTGCCATCGGTACCGGGACTAGCGGAGCCGAGCAGTTCTTC	CAIGTGTSGAEQFF
TRBV7-3	.	.	TRBJ2-7	TGTGCCAGCAGCTTAAGCGGGACAGACGTATCCTACGAGCAGTACTTC	CASSLSGTDVSYEQYF
TRBV20-1	.	.	TRBJ2-5	TGCAGTGCTAGAAAAGGGGTTAAAGAGACCCAGTACTTC	CSARKGVKETQYF
TRBV15	many	.	TRBJ2-7	TGTGCCACCAGCAGGGAATCCTACGAGCAGTACTTC	CATSRESYEQYF
TRBV11-3	.	.	TRBJ2-1	TGTGCCAGCAGCTTAGAGTCGGGCAGGCGGAATGAGCAGTTCTTC	CASSLESGRRNEQFF
TRBV11-2	few	TRBD1	TRBJ2-7	TGTGCCAGCAGCTCGACCGAAACCTGGACAGGGGCCTCCTACGAGCAGTACTTC	CASSSTETWTGASYEQYF
TRBV6-5	few	TRBD2	TRBJ2-7	TGTGCCAGCAGTTATCAAGCGGGATCGACCTACGAGCAGTACTTC	CASSYQAGSTYEQYF
TRBV5-1	few	TRBD2	TRBJ2-3	TGCGCCAGCAGCTTCACAGGGGCTAGCGGGAGGGCCCGTAACACAGATACGCAGTATTTT	CASSFTGASGRARNTDTQYF
TRBV14	few	TRBD1	TRBJ2-1	TGTGCCAGCAGCCAACGACAGGGGCGATACAATGAGCAGTTCTTC	CASSQRQGRYNEQFF